This T cell receptor beta chain was recorded in a study of control samples from healthy donors and cancer patients. V gave up 2 bases and J gave up 5 bases, with 9 bases separating them. CDR1 is LGHDT, CDR2 YNNKEL, per germline (reference sequence). The CDR3 is made up of 13 amino acids. The data were produced by immunoSEQ multiplex PCR, yet TCRdb's version contains in-frame clones alone and is incomplete. The sample yields under 70,000 clones, 90% to 97% seen once. V is TRBV3-1 (or the pseudogene TRBV3-2) and J is TRBJ2-5; no firm D call. Sequencing was performed on blood. The clonotype comes from a woman younger than 30 in good health. The CDR3 sequence: CASSQPLSETQYF. CDR3 coding DNA: TGTGCCAGCAGCCAACCCCTCTCGGAGACCCAGTACTTC.